This is a list of T cell receptor beta chains from one sample in a study of technical replicates of blood from a few donors. Sequencing was performed with immunoSEQ multiplex PCR; in TCRdb, only in-frame clones are kept and a portion is missing. The repertoire consists of more than 70,000 clones, with about 96% occurring once and the leading ten covering around 0.2%. The sequenced sample consisted of T cells isolated from PBMCs. The receptors originated from a human donor in good health. CDR3s include the opening cysteine and the closing phenylalanine or tryptophan. A D gene is named only where the DNA matches it firmly. Only some rows state a clone size, as once, few, many or a class for expanded clones.

>TRBD1|TRBV4-1|.|TRBJ2-3
CASSQIGQALRSMDTQYF
TGCGCCAGCAGCCAAATCGGACAGGCCCTGCGTTCGATGGATACGCAGTATTTT
>TRBD1|TRBV9|.|TRBJ2-2
CASSVPEGQGYTGELFF
TGTGCCAGCAGCGTACCCGAGGGACAGGGATACACCGGGGAGCTGTTTTTT
>.|TRBV29-1|.|TRBJ1-1
CSVGQRMNTEAFF
TGCAGCGTTGGACAGAGAATGAACACTGAAGCTTTCTTT
>.|TRBV28|.|TRBJ2-3
CASKTGTDTQYF
TGTGCCAGCAAGACAGGCACAGATACGCAGTATTTT
>.|TRBV6-1|.|TRBJ1-5
CASSGWGVNDQPQHF
TGTGCCAGCAGTGGCTGGGGGGTTAACGATCAGCCCCAGCATTTT
>.|TRBV29-1|.|TRBJ2-7
CSVVDSPLDYEQYF
TGCAGCGTTGTTGACTCTCCTTTAGATTACGAGCAGTACTTC
>TRBD1|TRBV9|.|TRBJ1-6
CASSDGTGFYSPLHF
TGTGCCAGCAGCGATGGGACAGGTTTTTATTCACCCCTCCACTTT
>TRBD2|TRBV5-1|once|TRBJ2-3
CASSLASGRGGTDTQYF
TGCGCCAGCAGCTTGGCTAGCGGGAGAGGGGGCACAGATACGCAGTATTTT
>TRBD1|TRBV29-1|.|TRBJ2-7
CSAGTVGTGLHEQYF
TGCAGCGCCGGGACCGTTGGGACAGGGTTACACGAGCAGTACTTC
>.|TRBV7-6|.|TRBJ2-2
CASNSQQGGVGDTGELFF
TGTGCCAGCAACTCACAGCAAGGGGGGGTTGGGGACACCGGGGAGCTGTTTTTT
>TRBD2|TRBV6-1|.|TRBJ2-5
CASDSGGETQYF
TGTGCCAGTGATAGCGGGGGAGAGACCCAGTACTTC
>TRBD1|TRBV29-1|.|TRBJ1-2
CSAIVPDRDYGYTF
TGCAGTGCCATCGTTCCGGACAGGGACTATGGCTACACCTTC
>TRBD1|TRBV27|.|TRBJ1-2
CASSLSRTGHYGYTF
TGTGCCAGCAGTTTATCCCGGACAGGGCACTATGGCTACACCTTC
>.|TRBV11-3|.|TRBJ1-6
CASRDGNSPLHF
TGTGCCAGCCGAGATGGTAATTCACCCCTCCACTTT
>TRBD1|TRBV4-1|.|TRBJ1-1
CASSQRTGGALTEAFF
TGCGCCAGCAGCCAAAGGACAGGGGGAGCGCTCACTGAAGCTTTCTTT
>TRBD2|TRBV19|.|TRBJ2-1
CASSRYAGEIYNEQFF
TGTGCCAGTAGTAGGTACGCGGGAGAGATCTACAATGAGCAGTTCTTC
>TRBD1|TRBV7-8|.|TRBJ2-7
CASSVHRGPSYEQYF
TGTGCCAGCAGCGTTCACAGGGGCCCTTCCTACGAGCAGTACTTC
>TRBD2|TRBV5-1|.|TRBJ2-1
CASSMGLAGYNEQFF
TGCGCCAGCAGCATGGGACTAGCGGGCTACAATGAGCAGTTCTTC
>.|TRBV14|.|TRBJ1-2
CASSPLDSQRNYGYTF
TGTGCCAGCAGCCCCTTGGACAGCCAAAGAAACTATGGCTACACCTTC
>.|TRBV18|.|TRBJ2-1
CASSPLEQVGSEQFF
TGTGCCAGCTCACCACTAGAGCAGGTTGGAAGTGAGCAGTTCTTC
>.|TRBV7-2|.|TRBJ1-6
CASSQPMAVNSPLHF
TGTGCCAGCAGCCAACCGATGGCGGTAAATTCACCCCTCCACTTT
>TRBD1|TRBV10-3|.|TRBJ1-5
CAISESPGQSNQPQHF
TGTGCCATCAGTGAGTCCCCGGGACAGAGCAATCAGCCCCAGCATTTT
>TRBD1|TRBV12-5|.|TRBJ1-5
CASGLVVGTGSLGQPQHF
TGTGCTAGTGGTTTGGTAGTCGGGACAGGGAGTTTGGGACAGCCCCAGCATTTT
>TRBD2|TRBV13|once|TRBJ2-3
CASSPPYGGGSTDTQYF
TGTGCCAGCAGCCCTCCGTACGGCGGGGGGAGCACAGATACGCAGTATTTT
>TRBD2|TRBV27|.|TRBJ2-7
CATGRGDGYNFYEQYF
TGTGCCACCGGGAGGGGAGACGGATACAACTTCTACGAGCAGTACTTC
>.|TRBV2|.|TRBJ2-5
CASSKQGEGAQYF
TGTGCCAGTTCCAAACAGGGAGAGGGGGCCCAGTACTTC
>.|TRBV15|.|TRBJ1-5
CATSRGRSYNQPQHF
TGTGCCACCAGCAGAGGGAGATCCTACAATCAGCCCCAGCATTTT
>TRBD2|TRBV19|.|TRBJ2-2
CASSIFAGGTGELFF
TGTGCCAGTAGTATCTTCGCGGGAGGAACCGGGGAGCTGTTTTTT